The sample holds a few counts of the clone carrying this T cell receptor (beta chain). This entry comes from a study of blood T cells in healthy people across ages. Together with a sample-barcoded 5' primer, a J-beta primer mix was included in a second PCR lasting about 6 to 11 cycles. In TCRdb, the 5' RACE reads were re-called with MiXCR into one record per CDR3 protein. The table has around 990,000 distinct CDR3 sequences, 30% to 40% seen once. The TCR comes from a man between 18 and 35 years old in good health. The specimen was blood.

The CDR3 region is CASSLAAGDNEQYF. Written as DNA, the CDR3 is TGCGCCAGCAGCTTGGCAGCAGGGGACAATGAGCAGTACTTC. The rearrangement joins TRBV5-1 to TRBJ2-7; possibly TRBD1 for D (6 bases). CDR3 length: 14 residues. Per the germline V gene, CDR1 is SGHRS and CDR2 is YFSETQ. Trimming removed 0 bases at V and 7 bases at J, with 14 bases between.